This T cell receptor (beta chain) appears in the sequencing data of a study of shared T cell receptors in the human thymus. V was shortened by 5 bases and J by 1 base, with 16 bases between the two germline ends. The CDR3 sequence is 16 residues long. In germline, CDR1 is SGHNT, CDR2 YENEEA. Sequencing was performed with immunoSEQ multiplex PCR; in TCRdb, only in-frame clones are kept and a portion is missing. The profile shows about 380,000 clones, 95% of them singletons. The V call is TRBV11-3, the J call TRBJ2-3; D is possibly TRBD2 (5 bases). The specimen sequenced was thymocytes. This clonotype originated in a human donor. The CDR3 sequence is CASSPGFSGGTDTQYF. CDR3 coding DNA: TGTGCCAGCAGCCCGGGATTTTCCGGGGGCACAGATACGCAGTATTTT.